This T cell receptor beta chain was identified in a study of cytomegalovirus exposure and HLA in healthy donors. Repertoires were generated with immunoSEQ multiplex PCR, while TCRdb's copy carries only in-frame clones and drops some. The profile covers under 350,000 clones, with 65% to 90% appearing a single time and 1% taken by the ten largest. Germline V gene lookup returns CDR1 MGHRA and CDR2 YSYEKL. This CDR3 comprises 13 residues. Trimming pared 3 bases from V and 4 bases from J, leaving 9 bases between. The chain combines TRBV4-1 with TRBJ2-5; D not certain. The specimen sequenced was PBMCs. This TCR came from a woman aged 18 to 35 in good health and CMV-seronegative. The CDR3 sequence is CASSHSLRETQYF. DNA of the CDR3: TGCGCCAGCAGCCACTCACTACGAGAGACCCAGTACTTC.